Listed here are 20 T cell receptor beta chains from one sample, sequenced in a study of cytomegalovirus exposure and HLA in healthy donors (TCRdb year 2017). Library preparation used the immunoSEQ multiplex PCR assay. For the multiplex PCR, a mixture combining 60 forward primers for TCR Vbeta segments and 13 reverse primers for TCR Jbeta segments was used. Entries here come from immuneACCESS through TCRdb and include only in-frame sequences with V and J called. Some clones fail to appear in such tables; in the studies checked, an unresolved V gene covers under half of the shortfall, and the cause of the remainder is unknown. This sample lists 95,000 to 150,000 clones; 50% to 75% were detected once. About 8% of the sample rests with the top ten. The sequenced material came from PBMCs. All receptors come from a woman aged 40 to 50 in good health and CMV-seropositive.

The chain is built from TRBV7-2 and TRBJ1-1, with 12 bases that match TRBD1. The CDR3 has 18 residues. J gave up 1 base and V 1 base, and 7 bases lay outside the gene matches. In germline, CDR1 is SGHTA, CDR2 FQGNSA. DNA for the CDR3: TGTGCCAGCAGCTTAGGGGCGGGACAGGGGGCTCGGAACACTGAAGCTTTCTTT. It codes for CASSLGAGQGARNTEAFF.

The chain carries TRBV2 and TRBJ2-1, with 11 nucleotides matching TRBD2. The ends lost 6 bases at V and 3 bases at J; junction bases unmatched: 4. The CDR3 has 15 residues. The germline CDR1 and CDR2 sequences are SNHLY and FYNNEI. In nucleotides, the CDR3 is TGTGCCAGCAGGGTACTAGCGGGAGACTACAATGAGCAGTTCTTC. Translating gives CASRVLAGDYNEQFF. The whole variable domain, remainder taken from reference TRBV2 and TRBJ2-1, is EPEVTQTPSHQVTQMGQEVILRCVPISNHLYFYWYRQILGQKVEFLVSFYNNEISEKSEIFDDQFSVERPDGSNFTLKIRSTKLEDSAMYFCASRVLAGDYNEQFFGPGTRLTVL.

CDR3 residues: CASSVATSGGETQYF. The CDR3 DNA reads TGTGCCAGCAGCGTAGCAACTAGCGGGGGAGAGACCCAGTACTTC. The rearrangement uses TRBV9 and TRBJ2-5; 11 bases agree with TRBD2. Germline-derived CDR1 and CDR2 are SGDLS and YYNGEE. The trim removed 0 bases at V and 4 bases at J, leaving 2 bases unmatched. CDR3 length: 15 residues.

The rearrangement links TRBV6-5 to TRBJ2-3; TRBD2 agrees at 10 bases. V lost 5 bases to trimming and J lost 5 bases; unmatched junction nucleotides: 4. CDR1 is MNHEY, CDR2 SVGAGI, per germline. CDR3 length: 14 amino acids. The DNA of the CDR3 is TGTGCCAGCAGTCCAGCGGGGGGGCAAGATACGCAGTATTTT. Translating it yields CASSPAGGQDTQYF.

This clone was seen a single time. The J gene is TRBJ2-7, the V gene TRBV14; tentatively, D is TRBD2 (6 bases). V was shortened by 1 base and J by 3 bases, with 10 bases between the two germline ends. Germline CDR1 SGHDN, CDR2 FVKESK. There are 14 residues in the CDR3. The CDR3 coding sequence is TGTGCCAGCAGCCAAGCGGGGGAACTCTACGAGCAGTACTTC. This sequence encodes CASSQAGELYEQYF. Based on the CDR3 plus reference TRBV14 and TRBJ2-7, the full variable domain is EAGVTQFPSHSVIEKGQTVTLRCDPISGHDNLYWYRRVMGKEIKFLLHFVKESKQDESGMPNNRFLAERTGGTYSTLKVQPAELEDSGVYFCASSQAGELYEQYFGPGTRLTVT.

The rearrangement joins TRBV5-1 to TRBJ1-1, with a weak D call TRBD1 (6 bases). Trimming left V 3 bases short and J 2 bases short, with 11 bases between. Germline CDR1 and CDR2: SGHRS and YFSETQ. This CDR3 comprises 14 residues. The CDR3 DNA sequence: TGCGCCAGCAGCTACCGGGACACCAACACTGAAGCTTTCTTT. Its protein product is CASSYRDTNTEAFF.

The genes are TRBV13 and TRBJ1-6; 7 bases fit TRBD1. After removal of 7 bases from V and 10 bases from J, the junction contained 4 bases not matched to a gene. Germline CDR1 and CDR2: PRHDT and FYEKMQ (reference sequence). This CDR3 has 12 amino acids. The CDR3 loop is CASTEQGSPLHF. The CDR3 DNA is TGTGCCAGCACCGAACAGGGGTCACCCCTCCACTTT.

The gene calls are TRBV7-6 and TRBJ2-1; 8 bases fit TRBD2. Germline lookup yields CDR1 SGHVS and CDR2 FNYEAQ. The junction had 7 bases not matched to a gene; V was cut back by 5 bases and J by 4 bases. The CDR3 is 15 amino acids. CDR3 region: CASSPRTSQYNEQFF. In nucleotides, the CDR3 is TGTGCCAGCAGCCCGCGGACTAGCCAATACAATGAGCAGTTCTTC.

This clone showed up just once. This rearrangement joins TRBV9 to TRBJ1-1, with D maybe TRBD1 (6 bases). This CDR3 spans 16 amino acids. Germline lookup yields CDR1 SGDLS and CDR2 YYNGEE. Trimming pared 0 bases from V and 1 base from J, leaving 13 bases between. The CDR3 region is CASSVGAGRGNTEAFF. CDR3 DNA sequence: TGTGCCAGCAGCGTAGGGGCGGGCAGGGGGAACACTGAAGCTTTCTTT.

The gene calls are TRBV7-8 and TRBJ2-7; D is ambiguous. Looked up from germline, CDR1 is SGHVS and CDR2 is FQNEAQ. The CDR3 covers 12 residues. Trimming took 4 bases from V and 6 from J, leaving 10 bases between them. CDR3 residues: CASSSGLGEQYF. Here the CDR3 DNA reads TGTGCCAGCAGCTCGGGTCTCGGCGAGCAGTACTTC.

This clone appeared a few times. The genes are TRBV2 and TRBJ2-7; possibly TRBD2 for D (6 bases). The CDR3 extends over 16 amino acids. V shed 5 bases and J shed 0 bases, with 17 bases lying between them. CDR1 and CDR2 (germline): SNHLY, FYNNEI. CDR3 nucleotide sequence: TGTGCCAGCAGTTCTTCTCGGGACTCCTTCTCCTACGAGCAGTACTTC. It encodes CASSSSRDSFSYEQYF.

V is TRBV7-3 and J is TRBJ2-7, with D possibly TRBD1 on 6 matching bases. CDR1 is SGHTA, CDR2 FQGTGA, per germline. V was shortened by 3 bases and J by 1 base, with 19 bases between the two germline ends. The CDR3 consists of 17 residues. CDR3 protein: CASSFPNPGQGSYEQYF. The CDR3, as DNA: TGTGCCAGCAGCTTCCCCAACCCGGGGCAGGGGTCCTACGAGCAGTACTTC.

The chain couples TRBV5-1 to TRBJ2-7, with 7 nucleotides matching TRBD1. Germline CDR1 SGHRS, CDR2 YFSETQ. Unmatched junction bases numbered 2, after V lost 2 bases and J lost 3 bases. CDR3 size: 13 residues. CDR3 region: CASSFGTDYEQYF. DNA for the CDR3: TGCGCCAGCAGCTTCGGGACAGACTACGAGCAGTACTTC. Full variable domain (outside the CDR3, taken from reference TRBV5-1 and TRBJ2-7): KAGVTQTPRYLIKTRGQQVTLSCSPISGHRSVSWYQQTPGQGLQFLFEYFSETQRNKGNFPGRFSGRQFSNSRSEMNVSTLELGDSALYLCASSFGTDYEQYFGPGTRLTVT.

The chain carries TRBV10-1 and TRBJ2-7, with no clear D. The CDR3 has 12 residues. Trimming shortened V by 3 bases and J by 3 bases, and 6 bases separated the two germline ends. Germline CDR1 and CDR2: WNHNN and SYGVQD (reference sequence). The CDR3 DNA sequence: TGCGCCAGCAGTGATAGTGACTACGAGCAGTACTTC. Protein product: CASSDSDYEQYF.

This sequence joins TRBV14 and TRBJ1-2; 7 bases fit TRBD1. Germline lookup yields CDR1 SGHDN and CDR2 FVKESK. V shed 1 base and J 2 bases; nucleotides not matched to a gene: 4. The CDR3 contains 15 residues. CDR3 residues: CASSQVSGGNYGYTF. CDR3 bases: TGTGCCAGCAGCCAAGTCTCAGGGGGGAACTATGGCTACACCTTC.

CDR3 DNA sequence: TGTGCCATCAGTGGGGCAGAACAAGAGACCCAGTACTTC. Translation: CAISGAEQETQYF. The J gene is TRBJ2-5, the V gene TRBV10-3; D ambiguous. This CDR3 spans 13 amino acids. Germline values: CDR1 ENHRY, CDR2 SYGVKD. Trimming stripped 4 bases from V and 2 bases from J, with 8 bases between.

The chain links TRBV5-1 to TRBJ2-1; TRBD1 is a possible D gene (6 bases). CDR3 size: 13 residues. The V gene's germline CDR1 is SGHRS and CDR2 YFSETQ. V gave up 4 bases and J gave up 10 bases, with 15 bases separating them. CDR3 residues: CASSLNQQGEQFF. The CDR3 coding sequence is TGCGCCAGCAGCCTCAATCAACAGGGCGAGCAGTTCTTC.

This clone was seen more than once but under ten times. The chain employs TRBV30 and TRBJ2-1; possibly TRBD1 for D (6 bases). The V gene's germline CDR1 is GTSNPN and CDR2 SVGIG (reference sequence). Deletions cut 3 bases from V and 7 bases from J, with 13 bases between. CDR3 length: 13 residues. The CDR3 reads CAWRPGQFNEQFF. For the CDR3, the DNA is TGTGCCTGGAGGCCAGGACAGTTTAATGAGCAGTTCTTC.

A few counts support this clone. This chain joins TRBV9 and TRBJ2-7; 8 bases agree with TRBD1. The CDR3 runs to 14 residues. CDR1 and CDR2 (germline): SGDLS, YYNGEE. Trimming took 2 bases from V and 6 from J; bases not matched to a gene: 7. CDR3 region: CASSVGQVVSEQYF. The CDR3 DNA is TGTGCCAGCAGCGTGGGACAGGTTGTGAGCGAGCAGTACTTC.

This clone is a singleton in its sample. V gene TRBV5-5 combines with J gene TRBJ2-3; unclear D gene. Looked up from germline, CDR1 is SGHKS and CDR2 is YYEKEE (reference sequence). This CDR3 contains 14 residues. V was trimmed by 4 bases and J by 0 bases, leaving 9 bases between them. Here the CDR3 reads CASSPQISTDTQYF. CDR3 nucleotide sequence: TGTGCCAGCAGCCCACAGATAAGCACAGATACGCAGTATTTT. Looking up the rest from reference TRBV5-5 and TRBJ2-3 gives the full variable domain: DAGVTQSPTHLIKTRGQQVTLRCSPISGHKSVSWYQQVLGQGPQFIFQYYEKEERGRGNFPDRFSARQFPNYSSELNVNALLLGDSALYLCASSPQISTDTQYFGPGTRLTVL.